The sequence of this T cell receptor beta chain was determined in a study of a mutant IDH1 vaccine in newly diagnosed glioma (dated by TCRdb to the early 2020s). About the investigation overall: Vaccination began 4-6 weeks after radiotherapy alone, or alongside temozolomide cycles in the chemotherapy-containing groups. Of the roughly 30 treated patients, around 60% were male and 37.5% were female, and a mean age of around 40 years was recorded. Before enrollment, most patients had been given radiochemotherapy with temozolomide as standard therapy, while the rest had received either radiotherapy alone or temozolomide alone. The week-35 safety follow-up was designated visit V12, and the week-47 end of study was designated visit V13. Peripheral blood was drawn at six visits: V03 (baseline), V05, V07, V10, V12 and V13. Longitudinal TCRB deep sequencing was performed for around 23 treated patients wherever samples were available for exploratory analyses.

What the study reported, not specific to this receptor: Pseudoprogression seemed to be unrelated to changes in the top peripheral T cell clonotypes found by TCRB sequencing. Across multiple MHC alleles, vaccine-induced immune responses were seen in around 93% of patients. PBMC samples for TCRB deep sequencing were selected based on availability. According to the authors, sample limitations meant that analyses of patient blood samples could not be reproduced.

The method was the immunoSEQ multiplex PCR assay. Following the manufacturer's protocol, the hsTCRB Kit was used to amplify rearranged TCR beta chain sequences. Sequencing of TCRB libraries was carried out on an Illumina MiSeq. As for how the authors treated the data: The kit vendor's proprietary platform handled demultiplexing, trimming and gene mapping. Sourced from immuneACCESS, this table was stored by TCRdb with only in-frame sequences that have V and J called. A share of the clones is absent; for the studies checked, an unresolved V gene accounts for under half, and the remainder has no known explanation. The D gene and trimming were derived from the DNA, and the V and J assignments and clone size from that table. The sample table shows 50,000 to 65,000 clones, and about four fifths are seen once. The top ten clones comprise approximately 3.5% of the sample. What this sample's time point label stands for: week 47, end of study. Each vaccine dose, consisting of 300 ug of a 20-mer mutant IDH1 peptide in Montanide, was administered subcutaneously with topical imiquimod. Patients received eight vaccinations in weeks 1, 3, 5, 7, 11, 15, 19 and 23, corresponding to visits V03 through V10. All donors had newly diagnosed IDH1-mutant astrocytomas of WHO grade 3 or 4 that showed loss of nuclear ATRX. The samples were drawn from NOA16, a multicentre, single-arm, open-label phase I trial in Germany that tested a mutant IDH1 peptide vaccine in humans for the first time. Genomic DNA for TCRB sequencing was extracted from EDTA blood using the DNeasy Blood and Tissue Kit.

CDR3 length: 21 amino acids, cysteine to phenylalanine. Only the CDR3 part of the read is kept: 63 bases, read in frame from the first base. V has 0 bases trimmed and J has 3 bases trimmed; junction bases matching no gene number 22. The germline V gene encodes CDR1 GTSNPN and CDR2 SVGIG (reference sequence). About this clone: The specificity of this receptor is unknown. No base quality values were provided; no much bigger clone lies one nucleotide off.

This clonotype originated in a woman aged 50 to 60 with glioma. The chain joins TRBV30 to TRBJ1-2; 10 bases in the middle match TRBD1. Sample: PBMCs, taken from a glioma patient whose treatment included an IDH1 peptide vaccine. The nucleotides read TGTGCCTGGAGTGTAGAGTATATTCTGGGGGACAGGGGAAATCGGGACTATGGCTACACCTTC. It codes for CAWSVEYILGDRGNRDYGYTF.